This TCR beta chain was documented in a study of blood T cell repertoires in COVID-19. Study at large: The origin of the acute and convalescent COVID-19 samples was the United States, Italy and Spain. T cells, B-cell-depleted T cells, or PBMCs provided the cDNA or gDNA that served as material.

V lost 5 bases, J lost 0 bases, and 21 bases lay in between. CDR1 is SGHAT, CDR2 FQNNGV, per germline. The CDR3 is 18 amino acids. Original analysis: It was from reference gene primer amplification that nucleated cell counts were estimated. Measured with immunoSEQ multiplex PCR; TCRdb has only the in-frame clones, and not every one. V and J calls and clone size are copied from that table; D and trimming were computed from the DNA. Among a few hundred thousand clones listed, roughly 85% were seen once. The chain carries TRBV11-2 and TRBJ2-3; possibly TRBD1 for D (5 bases). This TCR came from a man aged 45-65 years with active or convalescent COVID-19. Sequencing was done on a sample of peripheral blood. CDR3 sequence: CASSARQTPGWSTDTQYF. CDR3 nucleotides: TGTGCCAGCAGCGCCCGACAGACCCCAGGTTGGAGCACAGATACGCAGTATTTT. Looking up the rest from reference TRBV11-2 and TRBJ2-3 gives the full variable domain: EAGVAQSPRYKIIEKRQSVAFWCNPISGHATLYWYQQILGQGPKLLIQFQNNGVVDDSQLPKDRFSAERLKGVDSTLKIQPAKLEDSAVYLCASSARQTPGWSTDTQYFGPGTRLTVL.